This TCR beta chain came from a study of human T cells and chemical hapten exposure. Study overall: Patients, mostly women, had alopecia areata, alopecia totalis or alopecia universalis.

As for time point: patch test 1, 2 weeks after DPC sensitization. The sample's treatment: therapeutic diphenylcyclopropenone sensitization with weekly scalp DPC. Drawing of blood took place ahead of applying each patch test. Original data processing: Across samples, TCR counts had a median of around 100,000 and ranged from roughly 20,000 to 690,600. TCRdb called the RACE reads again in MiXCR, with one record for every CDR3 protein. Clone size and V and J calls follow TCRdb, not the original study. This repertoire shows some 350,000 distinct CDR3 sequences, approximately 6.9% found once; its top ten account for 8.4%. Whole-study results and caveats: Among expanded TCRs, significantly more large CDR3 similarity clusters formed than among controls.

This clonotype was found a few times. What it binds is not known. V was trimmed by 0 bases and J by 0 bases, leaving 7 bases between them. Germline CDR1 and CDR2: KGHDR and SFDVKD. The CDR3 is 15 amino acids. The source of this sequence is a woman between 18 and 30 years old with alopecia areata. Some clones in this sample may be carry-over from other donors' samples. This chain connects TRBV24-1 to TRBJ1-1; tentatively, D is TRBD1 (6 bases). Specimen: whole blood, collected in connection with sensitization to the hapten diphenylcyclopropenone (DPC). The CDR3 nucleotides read TGTGCCACCAGTGATTTGCAGGGGATGAACACTGAAGCTTTCTTT. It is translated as CATSDLQGMNTEAFF.